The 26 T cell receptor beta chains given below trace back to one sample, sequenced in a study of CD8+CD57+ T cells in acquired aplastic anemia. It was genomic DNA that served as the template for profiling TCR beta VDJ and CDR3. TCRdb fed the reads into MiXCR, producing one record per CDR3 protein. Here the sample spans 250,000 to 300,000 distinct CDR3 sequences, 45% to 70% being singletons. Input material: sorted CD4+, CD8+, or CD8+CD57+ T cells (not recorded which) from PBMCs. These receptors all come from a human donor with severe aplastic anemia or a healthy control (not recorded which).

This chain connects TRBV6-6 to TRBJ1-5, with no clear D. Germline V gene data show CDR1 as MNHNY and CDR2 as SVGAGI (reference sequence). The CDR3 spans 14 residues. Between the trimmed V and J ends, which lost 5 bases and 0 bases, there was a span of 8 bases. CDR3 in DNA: TGTGCCAGCAGTCACACACTTAGCAATCAGCCCCAGCATTTT. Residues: CASSHTLSNQPQHF.

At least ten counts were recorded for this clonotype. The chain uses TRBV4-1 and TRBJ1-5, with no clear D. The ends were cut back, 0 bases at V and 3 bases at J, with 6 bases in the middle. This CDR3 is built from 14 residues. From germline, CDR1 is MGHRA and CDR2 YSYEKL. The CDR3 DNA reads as TGCGCCAGCAGCCAAGAGGGAGTCAATCAGCCCCAGCATTTT. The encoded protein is CASSQEGVNQPQHF.

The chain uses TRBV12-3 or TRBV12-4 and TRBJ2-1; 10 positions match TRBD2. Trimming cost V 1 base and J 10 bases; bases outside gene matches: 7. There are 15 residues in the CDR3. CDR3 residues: CASSLGTSGMDEQFF. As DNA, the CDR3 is TGTGCCAGCAGTTTAGGCACTAGCGGGATGGACGAGCAGTTCTTC.

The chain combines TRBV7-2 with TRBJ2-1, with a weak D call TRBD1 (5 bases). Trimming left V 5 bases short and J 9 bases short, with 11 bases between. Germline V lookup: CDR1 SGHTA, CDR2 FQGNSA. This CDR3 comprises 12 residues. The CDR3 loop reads CASSQMGLEQFF. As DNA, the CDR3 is TGTGCCAGCAGCCAAATGGGGCTTGAGCAGTTCTTC. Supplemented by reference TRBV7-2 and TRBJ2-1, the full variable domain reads GAGVSQSPSNKVTEKGKDVELRCDPISGHTALYWYRQSLGQGLEFLIYFQGNSAPDKSGLPSDRFSAERTGGSVSTLTIQRTQQEDSAVYLCASSQMGLEQFFGPGTRLTVL.

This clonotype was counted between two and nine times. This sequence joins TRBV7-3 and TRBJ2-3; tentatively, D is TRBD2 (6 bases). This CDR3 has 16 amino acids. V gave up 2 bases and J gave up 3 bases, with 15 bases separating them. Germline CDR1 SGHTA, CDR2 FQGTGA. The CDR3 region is CASSLLRRGATDTQYF. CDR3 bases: TGTGCCAGCAGCTTACTTAGGCGGGGAGCTACAGATACGCAGTATTTT.

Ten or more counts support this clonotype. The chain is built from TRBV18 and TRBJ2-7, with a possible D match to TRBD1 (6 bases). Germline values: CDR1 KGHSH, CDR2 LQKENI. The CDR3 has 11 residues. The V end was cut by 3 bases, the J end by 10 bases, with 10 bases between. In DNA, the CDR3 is TGTGCCAGCTCACCTTCGGGACAACAGTACTTC. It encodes CASSPSGQQYF.

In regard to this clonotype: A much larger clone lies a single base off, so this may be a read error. CDR3 sequence: CATGRGRRGNEKLFF. The CDR3 bases are TGTGCCACCGGCAGAGGGAGAAGGGGTAATGAAAAACTGTTTTTT. The chain combines TRBV15 with TRBJ1-4; possible D gene TRBD1, 5 bases. The CDR3 runs to 15 residues. Germline lookup yields CDR1 LNHNV and CDR2 YYDKDF (reference sequence).

Written as DNA, the CDR3 is TGTGCCAGTAGTATAGTTTGGACGAGAATGAACACTGAAGCTTTCTTT. It encodes CASSIVWTRMNTEAFF. The rearrangement joins TRBV19 to TRBJ1-1; no firm D call. The CDR3 runs to 16 residues. V dropped 1 base and J dropped 0 bases, with 12 bases sitting between them. Germline-derived CDR1 and CDR2 are LNHDA and SQIVND (reference sequence).

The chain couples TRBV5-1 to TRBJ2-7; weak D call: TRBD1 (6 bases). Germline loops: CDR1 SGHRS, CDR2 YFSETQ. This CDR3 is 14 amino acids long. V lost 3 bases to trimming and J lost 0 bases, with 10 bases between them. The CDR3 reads CASSWGLPSYEQYF. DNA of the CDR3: TGCGCCAGCAGCTGGGGGCTACCCTCCTACGAGCAGTACTTC.

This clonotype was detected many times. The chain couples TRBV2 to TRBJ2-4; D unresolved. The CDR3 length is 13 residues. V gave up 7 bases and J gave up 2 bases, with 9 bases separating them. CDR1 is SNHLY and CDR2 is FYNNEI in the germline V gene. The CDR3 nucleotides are TGTGCCAGCACCCCGGATACCAAAAACATTCAGTACTTC. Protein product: CASTPDTKNIQYF.

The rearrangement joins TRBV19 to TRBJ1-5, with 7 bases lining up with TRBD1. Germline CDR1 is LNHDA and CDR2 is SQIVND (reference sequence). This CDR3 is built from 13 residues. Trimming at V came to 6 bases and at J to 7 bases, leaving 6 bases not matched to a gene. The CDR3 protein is CASSKGAWQPQHF. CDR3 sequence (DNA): TGTGCCAGTAGCAAGGGGGCTTGGCAGCCCCAGCATTTT. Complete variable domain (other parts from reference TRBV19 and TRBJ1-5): DGGITQSPKYLFRKEGQNVTLSCEQNLNHDAMYWYRQDPGQGLRLIYYSQIVNDFQKGDIAEGYSVSREKKESFPLTVTSAQKNPTAFYLCASSKGAWQPQHFGDGTRLSIL.

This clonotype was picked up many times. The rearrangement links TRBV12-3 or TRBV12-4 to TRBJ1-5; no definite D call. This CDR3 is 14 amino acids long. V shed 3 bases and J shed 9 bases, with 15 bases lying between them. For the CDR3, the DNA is TGTGCCAGCAGTTTTTCTTCCAGCCACGGGCCCCAGCATTTT. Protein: CASSFSSSHGPQHF.

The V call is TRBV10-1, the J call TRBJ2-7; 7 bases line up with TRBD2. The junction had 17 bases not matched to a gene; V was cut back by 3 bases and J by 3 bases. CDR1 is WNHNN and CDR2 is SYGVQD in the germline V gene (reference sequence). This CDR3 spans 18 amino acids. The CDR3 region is CASSDPTREGYGYYEQYF. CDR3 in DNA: TGCGCCAGCAGTGACCCCACTAGGGAGGGGTACGGGTACTACGAGCAGTACTTC.

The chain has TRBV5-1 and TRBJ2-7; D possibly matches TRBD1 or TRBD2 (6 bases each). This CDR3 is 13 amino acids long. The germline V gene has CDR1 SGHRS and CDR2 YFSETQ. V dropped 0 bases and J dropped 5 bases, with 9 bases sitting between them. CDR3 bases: TGCGCCAGCAGCTTGGCGGGGGCCCACGAGCAGTACTTC. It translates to CASSLAGAHEQYF.

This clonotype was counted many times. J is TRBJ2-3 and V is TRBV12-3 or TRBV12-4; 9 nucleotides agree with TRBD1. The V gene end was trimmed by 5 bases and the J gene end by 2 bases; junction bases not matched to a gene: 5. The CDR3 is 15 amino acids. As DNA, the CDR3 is TGTGCCAGCAGTAGGGACAGGGTGTCCACAGATACGCAGTATTTT. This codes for CASSRDRVSTDTQYF.

CDR3 region: CANLKRLAGNNEQFF. CDR3 DNA sequence: TGTGCCAACCTCAAGCGGCTAGCGGGAAACAATGAGCAGTTCTTC. The chain combines TRBV2 with TRBJ2-1; 9 bases fit TRBD2. Trimming cost V 10 bases and J 5 bases; bases outside gene matches: 12. Germline lookup yields CDR1 SNHLY and CDR2 FYNNEI. CDR3 length: 15 residues.

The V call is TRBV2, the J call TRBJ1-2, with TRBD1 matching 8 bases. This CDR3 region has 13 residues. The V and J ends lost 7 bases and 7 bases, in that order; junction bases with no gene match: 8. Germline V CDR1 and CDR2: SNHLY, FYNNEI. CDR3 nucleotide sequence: TGTGCCAGCATTGCGACAGGGGTAGGTGGCTACACCTTC. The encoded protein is CASIATGVGGYTF.

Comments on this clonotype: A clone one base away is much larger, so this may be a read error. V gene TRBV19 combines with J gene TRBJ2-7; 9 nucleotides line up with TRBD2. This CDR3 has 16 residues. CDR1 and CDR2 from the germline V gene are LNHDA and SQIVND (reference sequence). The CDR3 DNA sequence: TGTGCCAGTGGTATAGAGAGAAGCGGGGGGTACTACGAGCAGTACTTC. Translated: CASGIERSGGYYEQYF.

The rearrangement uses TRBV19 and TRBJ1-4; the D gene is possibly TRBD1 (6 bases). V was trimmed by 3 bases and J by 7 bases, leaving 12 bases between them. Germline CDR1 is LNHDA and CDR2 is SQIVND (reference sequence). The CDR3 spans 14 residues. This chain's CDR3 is CASSMGAAGEKLFF. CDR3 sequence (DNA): TGTGCCAGTAGTATGGGGGCAGCTGGTGAAAAACTGTTTTTT.

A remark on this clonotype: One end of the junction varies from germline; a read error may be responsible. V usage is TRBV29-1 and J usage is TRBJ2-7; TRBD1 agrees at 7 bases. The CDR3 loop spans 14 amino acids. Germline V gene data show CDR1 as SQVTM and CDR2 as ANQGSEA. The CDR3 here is CSVAGTDVDYEQHF. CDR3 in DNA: TGCAGCGTCGCCGGGACAGATGTAGACTACGAGCAGCACTTC.

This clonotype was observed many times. The CDR3 DNA reads TGTGCCAGCATAGCGGGGAACACAGATACGCAGTATTTT. Its translation is CASIAGNTDTQYF. The chain has TRBV25-1 and TRBJ2-3, with 8 bases that match TRBD2. The junction had 2 bases not matched to a gene; V was cut back by 7 bases and J by 2 bases. The CDR3 extends over 13 amino acids. Per germline, CDR1 MGHDK and CDR2 SYGVNS.

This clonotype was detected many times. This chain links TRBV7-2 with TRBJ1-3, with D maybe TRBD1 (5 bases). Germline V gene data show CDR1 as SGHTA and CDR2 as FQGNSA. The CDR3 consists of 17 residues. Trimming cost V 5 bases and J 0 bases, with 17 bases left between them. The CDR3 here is CASSGSWGSSSGNTIYF. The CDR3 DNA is TGTGCCAGCAGCGGCTCTTGGGGGTCTAGCTCTGGAAACACCATATATTTT.

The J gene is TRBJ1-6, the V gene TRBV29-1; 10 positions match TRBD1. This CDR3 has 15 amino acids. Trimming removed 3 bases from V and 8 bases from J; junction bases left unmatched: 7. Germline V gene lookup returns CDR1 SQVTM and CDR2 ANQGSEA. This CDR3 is CSVDPTGGLDSPLHF. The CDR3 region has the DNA TGCAGCGTTGACCCGACAGGGGGCCTGGATTCACCCCTCCACTTT.

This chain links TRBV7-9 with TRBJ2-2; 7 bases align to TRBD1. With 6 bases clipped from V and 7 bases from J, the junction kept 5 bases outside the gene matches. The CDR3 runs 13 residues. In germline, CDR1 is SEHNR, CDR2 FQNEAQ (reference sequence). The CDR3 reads CASRRQGNGELFF. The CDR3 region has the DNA TGTGCCAGCAGACGACAGGGTAACGGGGAGCTGTTTTTT.

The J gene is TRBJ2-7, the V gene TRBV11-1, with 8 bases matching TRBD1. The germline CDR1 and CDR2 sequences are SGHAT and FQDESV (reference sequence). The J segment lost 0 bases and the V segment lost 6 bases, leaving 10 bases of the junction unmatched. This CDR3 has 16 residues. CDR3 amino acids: CASSERGDRTSYEQYF. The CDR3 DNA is TGTGCCAGCAGTGAGCGAGGGGACAGGACCTCCTACGAGCAGTACTTC.

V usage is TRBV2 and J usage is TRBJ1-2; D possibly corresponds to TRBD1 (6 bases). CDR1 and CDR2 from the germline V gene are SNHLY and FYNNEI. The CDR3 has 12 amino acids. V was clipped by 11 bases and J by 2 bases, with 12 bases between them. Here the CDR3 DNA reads TGTGCCGGTCACAGGGCCAACTATGGCTACACCTTC. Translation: CAGHRANYGYTF.